Following are 12 T cell receptor beta chains from one sample sequenced in a study of blood T cells in healthy people across ages. A J-beta primer mix and a sample-barcoded 5' primer were used in a second PCR of about 6 to 12 cycles. TCRdb reprocessed the 5' RACE reads with MiXCR, giving one entry per CDR3 protein. The sample lists hundreds of thousands of distinct CDR3 sequences; 40% to 50% were seen once. The specimen sequenced was blood. The receptors were sampled from a man between 60 and 75 years old in good health.

CDR3 amino acids: CASSPRTVSYNSPLHF. CDR3 nucleotide sequence: TGTGCCAGCAGCCCGCGGACAGTCTCCTATAATTCACCCCTCCACTTT. The chain combines TRBV7-2 with TRBJ1-6; tentative D call: TRBD1 (6 bases). The CDR3 spans 16 residues. CDR1 is SGHTA and CDR2 is FQGNSA in the germline V gene. The ends were cut back, 5 bases at V and 0 bases at J, with 11 bases in the middle. The entire variable domain, with the rest obtained from reference TRBV7-2 and TRBJ1-6, is as follows: GAGVSQSPSNKVTEKGKDVELRCDPISGHTALYWYRQSLGQGLEFLIYFQGNSAPDKSGLPSDRFSAERTGGSVSTLTIQRTQQEDSAVYLCASSPRTVSYNSPLHFGNGTRLTVT.

About this clonotype itself: At one end, the junction sequence differs from germline, possibly due to a read error. V gene TRBV4-1 combines with J gene TRBJ2-1, with 8 bases aligning to TRBD2. CDR3 length equals 13 residues. In germline, CDR1 is MGHRA, CDR2 YSYEKL. The CDR3 here is CACSQPGGDEQFF. CDR3 coding DNA: TGTGCCTGCAGCCAACCGGGGGGGGATGAGCAGTTCTTC.

The table lists this clonotype with a few counts. J is TRBJ1-6 and V is TRBV4-3; 7 nucleotides align to TRBD1. The J segment lost 0 bases and the V segment lost 1 base, leaving 9 bases of the junction unmatched. Germline-derived CDR1 and CDR2 are LGHNA and YSLEER. The CDR3 loop spans 19 amino acids. DNA for the CDR3: TGCGCCAGCAGCCAAGTCCACAGGGGCGCAAGCTCCTATAATTCACCCCTCCACTTT. Protein product: CASSQVHRGASSYNSPLHF.

This sequence joins TRBV7-2 and TRBJ2-5; 7 nucleotides agree with TRBD1. The V gene's germline CDR1 is SGHTA and CDR2 FQGNSA. CDR3 length: 14 amino acids. J lost 3 bases, V lost 5 bases, and 6 bases had no gene match. The CDR3 sequence: CASSVSGTEETQYF. CDR3 DNA: TGTGCCAGCAGCGTGAGTGGGACAGAAGAGACCCAGTACTTC.

V is TRBV5-1 and J is TRBJ2-2, with TRBD2 matching 8 bases. In germline, CDR1 is SGHRS, CDR2 YFSETQ. Losses at the gene ends were 0 bases for V and 5 bases for J; bases not matched to a gene: 6. This CDR3 is built from 16 residues. In DNA form, the CDR3 reads TGCGCCAGCAGCTTGGACCCGGGACTAGGGACCGGGGAGCTGTTTTTT. Translation: CASSLDPGLGTGELFF.

This clonotype was seen a few times. The chain joins TRBV11-2 to TRBJ2-7, with 11 bases lining up with TRBD2. J gave up 2 bases and V 5 bases, and 11 bases lay outside the gene matches. CDR1 SGHAT and CDR2 FQNNGV come from the germline V gene. The CDR3 length is 17 residues. The CDR3 loop reads CASSPHKGLADTYEQYF. CDR3 bases: TGTGCCAGCAGCCCACATAAGGGACTAGCGGATACCTACGAGCAGTACTTC.

This clonotype showed up just once. This chain connects TRBV15 to TRBJ2-7; TRBD2 matches at 7 bases. The CDR3 is 17 residues long. Germline assignment: CDR1 LNHNV and CDR2 YYDKDF (reference sequence). The trim removed 4 bases at V and 1 base at J, leaving 13 bases unmatched. Written as DNA, the CDR3 is TGTGCCACCAGCAAGTCGGCCCTGCTAGCGGAGTCCTACGAGCAGTACTTC. Translation: CATSKSALLAESYEQYF.

The chain employs TRBV7-8 and TRBJ2-1, with 9 bases identical to TRBD2. CDR3 length equals 16 residues. J gave up 10 bases and V 0 bases, and 10 bases lay outside the gene matches. Germline CDR1 SGHVS, CDR2 FQNEAQ. The CDR3 DNA sequence: TGTGCCAGCAGCTTAGCGGGGGGCGGGGGGGCTAAGGAGCAGTTCTTC. This encodes CASSLAGGGGAKEQFF.

A few counts support this clonotype. This CDR3 reads CSAMDRGRGTQYF. DNA for the CDR3: TGCAGTGCTATGGACAGGGGGCGCGGGACCCAGTACTTC. The V call is TRBV20-1, the J call TRBJ2-5; 11 bases are shared with TRBD1. V shed 4 bases, J shed 7 bases, and the junction held 5 bases outside the gene matches. Germline CDR1 DFQATT, CDR2 SNEGSKA (reference sequence). CDR3 length: 13 residues.

This sequence joins TRBV5-1 and TRBJ1-2; weak D call: TRBD1 (6 bases). The V and J ends lost 2 bases and 4 bases respectively, with 15 bases between them. Germline V gene sequence: CDR1 SGHRS, CDR2 YFSETQ. The CDR3 loop spans 15 amino acids. The CDR3 loop reads CASSFSQGQGYGYTF. The CDR3 nucleotides are TGCGCCAGCAGCTTCTCGCAGGGGCAAGGCTATGGCTACACCTTC.

V gene TRBV19 combines with J gene TRBJ2-7; no clear D gene. CDR1 and CDR2 from the germline V gene are LNHDA and SQIVND (reference sequence). CDR3 length: 13 amino acids. Trimming shortened V by 5 bases and J by 1 base, and 9 bases separated the two germline ends. The CDR3 loop is CASSLRLSYEQYF. The CDR3 region has the DNA TGTGCCAGTAGTCTTAGATTGTCCTACGAGCAGTACTTC.

The rearrangement uses TRBV28 and TRBJ2-7; the D gene is possibly TRBD2 (6 bases). V was shortened by 6 bases and J by 5 bases, with 11 bases between the two germline ends. The CDR3 consists of 12 residues. Per the germline V gene, CDR1 is MDHEN and CDR2 is SYDVKM. CDR3: CASRPPGDEQYF. The CDR3 region has the DNA TGTGCCAGCAGGCCTCCGGGGGACGAGCAGTACTTC.